This T cell receptor (beta chain) is drawn from a study of blood T cell repertoires in COVID-19. About the study: Researchers got acute and convalescent COVID-19 samples from the United States, Italy and Spain. The analysed material was cDNA or gDNA that came from T cells, B-cell-depleted T cells, or PBMCs.

This CDR3 spans 13 amino acids. The ends were cut back, 0 bases at V and 10 bases at J, with 9 bases in the middle. Germline CDR1 and CDR2: MNHEY and SVGAGI. In the authors' methods: Amplified reference gene primers provided the basis for estimating nucleated cell counts. Clones were read by immunoSEQ multiplex PCR, and TCRdb kept only the in-frame ones, dropping some. V and J calls plus clone size are reproduced from that table; the DNA served to infer D and trimming. The table has approximately 240,000 clones, about 86% seen once. The clonotype was recovered from a woman in her sixties or seventies with acute or convalescent COVID-19. The gene calls are TRBV6-5 and TRBJ1-4; no clear D gene. The sample was peripheral blood. The CDR3 DNA sequence: TGTGCCAGCAGTTACTCTTCAGGTGGAAAACTGTTTTTT. This translates into CASSYSSGGKLFF.